This T cell receptor beta chain was identified during a study of OX40 agonist ivuxolimab in advanced cancers. The germline V and J ends were trimmed by 4 bases and 4 bases, with 23 bases remaining between them. CDR1 SGHTA and CDR2 FQGNSA come from the germline V gene. The length of the CDR3 is 17 residues. Whole-study findings and limits: Antigen specificity remained undetermined for the expanded peripheral T cells. Expanded clones belonging to CD8+ T cells outnumbered, on average, those of CD4+.

Comment on this clone: Its target is not known.

Blood was sampled at baseline, cycle 4 day 1, and cycle 7 day 1. The protocol was immunoSEQ multiplex PCR, while the TCRdb copy is restricted to in-frame clones and leaves out a portion. Of approximately 92,000 clones in the sample, approximately 94% were seen once. This chain uses TRBV7-2 with TRBJ2-7, with a possible D match to TRBD2 (6 bases). Sequenced here: CD4+ or CD8+ T cells sorted from blood, sampled in a trial of the OX40 agonist ivuxolimab. The receptor was derived from an adult with an advanced solid tumor such as melanoma, head and neck, liver or kidney cancer. The CDR3 region is CASSSIPGPGTAYEQYF. In nucleotides, the CDR3 is TGTGCCAGCAGCTCGATACCGGGACCCGGGACTGCGTACGAGCAGTACTTC.